This TCR beta chain was documented in a study of cytomegalovirus exposure and HLA in healthy donors. The study's findings and limits: In a later analysis, the majority of CMV-associated beta chains seemingly showed HLA restriction.

Trimming cost V 5 bases and J 2 bases, with 7 bases left between them. Germline V gives CDR1 SGHAT, CDR2 FQNNGV. CDR3 length: 12 residues. It was with 60 Vbeta and 13 Jbeta primers that the PCR ran. In the original analysis: Later reanalysis found tens of millions of unique TCR beta chains, around 9.9 million of them shared. Clones were read by immunoSEQ multiplex PCR, and TCRdb kept only the in-frame ones, dropping some. Clone size and the V and J calls come from that table; the DNA yielded D and trimming. This specimen shows about 88,000 clones; the ten leading clones hold less than 7%. Concerning this clone: The target antigen is unknown.

Healthy bone marrow donors formed the donor group. Donors were nominally healthy when sampled, though unrecorded immune exposures were likely. This receptor was taken from a girl aged 10-17 years in good health and CMV-seropositive. The specimen was PBMCs. V and J are TRBV11-2 and TRBJ2-7; D possibly corresponds to TRBD1 (6 bases). Written as DNA, the CDR3 is TGTGCCAGCAGCCCAGGGGCCTACGAGCAGTACGTC. Translation gives CASSPGAYEQYV.